This T cell receptor (beta chain) was documented in a study of cytomegalovirus exposure and HLA in healthy donors. Study-wide context: From donors who were HLA-typed, an early data release held approximately 80 million unique TCRs.

Whole-study findings and limits: There was a cluster of highly shared sequence variants that was likely a sequencing artifact. Near-uniform donor sequencing depth was presumed by presence/absence analyses.

Primers included in the PCR were 60 Vbeta and 13 Jbeta primers. The method was immunoSEQ multiplex PCR; TCRdb's version includes in-frame clones alone and lacks a portion of them. The table records 100,000 to 150,000 clones, more than 65% of them present only once. This clone was detected only a few times. Its cognate antigen is unknown. Unrecorded immune exposures were likely, despite nominal health at sampling. The germline V gene has CDR1 SGHTA and CDR2 FQGTGA. V was pared by 1 base and J by 3 bases, with 9 bases of the junction left unmatched. The CDR3 spans 16 residues. Sequencing input: PBMCs. V is TRBV7-3 and J is TRBJ2-7; 7 nucleotides match TRBD1. This sequence originates from a woman aged 35 to 49 in good health and CMV-seropositive. The CDR3 loop is CASSLMAGAGGYEQYF. The CDR3 nucleotides are TGTGCCAGCAGCTTAATGGCTGGGGCAGGGGGCTACGAGCAGTACTTC. The variable domain in full, completed from reference TRBV7-3 and TRBJ2-7, reads GAGVSQTPSNKVTEKGKYVELRCDPISGHTALYWYRQSLGQGPEFLIYFQGTGAADDSGLPNDRFFAVRPEGSVSTLKIQRTERGDSAVYLCASSLMAGAGGYEQYFGPGTRLTVT.